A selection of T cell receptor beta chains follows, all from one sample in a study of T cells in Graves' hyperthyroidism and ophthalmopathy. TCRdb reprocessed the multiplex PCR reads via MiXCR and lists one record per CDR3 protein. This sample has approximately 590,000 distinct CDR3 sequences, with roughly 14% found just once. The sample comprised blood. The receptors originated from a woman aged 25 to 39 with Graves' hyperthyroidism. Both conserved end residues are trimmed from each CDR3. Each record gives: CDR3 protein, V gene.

cdr3_aa: ASSPLAGAWWNEQF
v_call: TRBV27

cdr3_aa: ASSDLRDYPTGELF
v_call: TRBV2

cdr3_aa: ASSLVWGGVNEQF
v_call: TRBV5-5

cdr3_aa: ASSMRWPLSGNTIY
v_call: TRBV19

cdr3_aa: ASSQDPKNQPQH
v_call: TRBV3-1

cdr3_aa: ASRLAGEYEQY
v_call: TRBV5-1

cdr3_aa: SVRRDSNSNQPQH
v_call: TRBV20-1

cdr3_aa: ASSFGTAYEQY
v_call: TRBV7-9

cdr3_aa: ASSSTSGIKYNEQF
v_call: TRBV6-1

cdr3_aa: ASSIDAGTGMGIQY
v_call: TRBV19

cdr3_aa: ACSLQGQYTGELF
v_call: TRBV11-2

cdr3_aa: AIRFSGRGNNEQF
v_call: TRBV10-3

cdr3_aa: ASSHGGIEQY
v_call: TRBV7-2

cdr3_aa: ASSQGSKPQH
v_call: TRBV4-1

cdr3_aa: ASSPRLSTDTQY
v_call: TRBV27

cdr3_aa: ASSTTTGTNTEAF
v_call: TRBV7-2

cdr3_aa: ASSQEYLAGGFDNEQF
v_call: TRBV3-1

cdr3_aa: SARDSGTSGILSYEQY
v_call: TRBV20-1

cdr3_aa: ASSRQTSGELF
v_call: TRBV7-3

cdr3_aa: ASSLAQEVAYEQY
v_call: TRBV7-2

cdr3_aa: ASSFGDRDEKLF
v_call: TRBV11-2

cdr3_aa: ASSLALAGVFTGELF
v_call: TRBV7-9

cdr3_aa: ASSLPLAGGREEF
v_call: TRBV7-9

cdr3_aa: ASSHRTSVRETQY
v_call: TRBV11-2

cdr3_aa: ASSLGTGRSNTEAF
v_call: TRBV4-3

cdr3_aa: ASNIRTGRTYYGYT
v_call: TRBV19

cdr3_aa: ATSENGRGLGEQY
v_call: TRBV24-1

cdr3_aa: ASSRTSGQPQH
v_call: TRBV7-9

cdr3_aa: ASSSQTGSYEQY
v_call: TRBV7-8

cdr3_aa: ASSSTGLGTEAF
v_call: TRBV7-2

cdr3_aa: ASSYRLAADEVEQF
v_call: TRBV14

cdr3_aa: ASTPRGGRTYNEQF
v_call: TRBV27

cdr3_aa: ASSSIAVRSYEQY
v_call: TRBV7-2

cdr3_aa: ATSIGGRNSYNEQF
v_call: TRBV24-1

cdr3_aa: ASEDSSNTGELF
v_call: TRBV2

cdr3_aa: ASSLNSGGLADSYEQY
v_call: TRBV18

cdr3_aa: ASSHSGSYSTDTQY
v_call: TRBV25-1

cdr3_aa: ASSRDSSNTGELF
v_call: TRBV4-1

cdr3_aa: ASSPGTSGIYEQY
v_call: TRBV11-2

cdr3_aa: ASMGTSLDEQY
v_call: TRBV27

cdr3_aa: VTSSPGLGAYEQY
v_call: TRBV15

cdr3_aa: ASSHPEGGYNEQF
v_call: TRBV4-2

cdr3_aa: ASSFRLAGEETQY
v_call: TRBV3-1

cdr3_aa: ASSLNPSGRAMFYEQY
v_call: TRBV5-5

cdr3_aa: ASSFSGASTDTQY
v_call: TRBV12-3/TRBV12-4

cdr3_aa: ASSLGGTGTNEQY
v_call: TRBV28

cdr3_aa: ASGLAGPYEQY
v_call: TRBV12-3/TRBV12-4

cdr3_aa: SARESSSSYNEQF
v_call: TRBV20-1

cdr3_aa: ASTAYSSYNEQF
v_call: TRBV27

cdr3_aa: SALVQSGQYNEQF
v_call: TRBV20-1